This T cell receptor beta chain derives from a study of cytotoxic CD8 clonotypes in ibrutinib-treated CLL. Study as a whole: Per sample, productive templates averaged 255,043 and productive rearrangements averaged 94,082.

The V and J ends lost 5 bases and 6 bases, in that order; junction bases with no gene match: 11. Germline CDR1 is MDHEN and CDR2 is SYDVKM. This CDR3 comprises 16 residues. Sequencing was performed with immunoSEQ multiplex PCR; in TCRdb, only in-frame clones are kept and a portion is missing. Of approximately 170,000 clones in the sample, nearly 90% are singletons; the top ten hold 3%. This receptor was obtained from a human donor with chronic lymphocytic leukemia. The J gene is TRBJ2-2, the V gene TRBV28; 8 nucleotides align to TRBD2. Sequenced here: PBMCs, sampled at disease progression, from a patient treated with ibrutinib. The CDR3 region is CASSNAGGKVSGELFF. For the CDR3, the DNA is TGTGCCAGCAGTAATGCGGGGGGCAAGGTATCCGGGGAGCTGTTTTTT.